This entry lists 9 T cell receptor beta chains sequenced from one sample in a study of cytomegalovirus exposure and HLA in healthy donors. A multiplex PCR was run with 60 Vbeta primers and 13 Jbeta primers. Some clones are missing from TCRdb's copy, which holds only in-frame ones; the method was immunoSEQ multiplex PCR. The sample lists approximately 240,000 clones; around 80% were seen once. Material for sequencing was PBMCs. The source of these receptors is a woman in her thirties or forties in good health and CMV-seropositive.

The chain links TRBV6-1 to TRBJ2-6; a possible D gene is TRBD2 (5 bases). Germline V lookup: CDR1 MNHNS, CDR2 SASEGT. Trimming stripped 2 bases from V and 2 bases from J, with 7 bases between. The length of the CDR3 is 15 residues. The CDR3, as DNA: TGTGCCAGCAGTGAACCGGGAACTGGGGCCAACGTCCTGACTTTC. It specifies CASSEPGTGANVLTF.

The gene calls are TRBV7-6 and TRBJ1-1; D is possibly TRBD1 (5 bases). The V gene's germline CDR1 is SGHVS and CDR2 FNYEAQ. CDR3 length equals 15 residues. V lost 2 bases, J lost 0 bases, and 10 bases lay in between. The CDR3 here is CASSLSARVNTEAFF. The CDR3 DNA is TGTGCCAGCAGCTTATCCGCCAGGGTGAACACTGAAGCTTTCTTT.

This clone appeared a single time. The chain employs TRBV6-5 and TRBJ1-1, with no clear D. CDR3 length: 13 amino acids. V lost 7 bases and J lost 5, with 14 bases in between. Germline loops: CDR1 MNHEY, CDR2 SVGAGI. In DNA form, the CDR3 reads TGTGCCAGCACCACTCCGATCAAGACTGAAGCTTTCTTT. This encodes CASTTPIKTEAFF.

The chain combines TRBV6-5 with TRBJ1-2; D is perhaps TRBD1 (6 bases). Germline values: CDR1 MNHEY, CDR2 SVGAGI. Trimming cost V 2 bases and J 4 bases, with 11 bases left between them. The CDR3 length is 14 residues. The CDR3 spells CASSYAPRGYGYTF. Written as DNA, the CDR3 is TGTGCCAGCAGTTACGCCCCCAGGGGCTATGGCTACACCTTC.

This chain connects TRBV7-6 to TRBJ2-1; TRBD1 is a possible D gene (6 bases). The CDR3 covers 15 residues. In germline, CDR1 is SGHVS, CDR2 FNYEAQ. V was shortened by 0 bases and J by 5 bases, with 11 bases between the two germline ends. The CDR3 here is CASSLAPRGNNEQFF. In DNA form, the CDR3 reads TGTGCCAGCAGCTTAGCGCCTAGGGGGAACAATGAGCAGTTCTTC.

This clone was counted only a few times. This chain links TRBV4-2 with TRBJ2-7; maybe TRBD2 (5 bases). This CDR3 contains 16 residues. Germline lookup yields CDR1 LGHNA and CDR2 YNFKEQ. Trimming took off 0 bases at V and 1 base at J, with 13 bases between the two ends. The CDR3 loop is CASSQEDSGFSYEQYF. The CDR3 DNA is TGTGCCAGCAGCCAAGAGGATTCGGGATTTTCCTACGAGCAGTACTTC.

Concerning this clone itself: Relative to the germline gene, one junction end is altered; a read error may explain this. The V gene is TRBV7-7, the J gene TRBJ2-6; 10 bases are a match to TRBD1. Germline CDR1 SSHAT, CDR2 FNYEAQ (reference sequence). This CDR3 is 20 amino acids long. The CDR3 loop is CASSQRDRGLSLSGANVLTF. Written as DNA, the CDR3 is TGTGCTAGCAGCCAGCGGGACAGGGGACTTTCCCTCTCTGGGGCCAACGTCCTGACTTTC.

The rearrangement uses TRBV19 and TRBJ1-2; D unresolved. Trimming pared 3 bases from V and 4 bases from J, leaving 18 bases between. Germline-derived CDR1 and CDR2 are LNHDA and SQIVND (reference sequence). The CDR3 runs 16 residues. The CDR3 region is CASSMTPPDLFYGYTF. CDR3 bases: TGTGCCAGTAGTATGACACCACCGGATCTATTCTATGGCTACACCTTC.

The chain couples TRBV29-1 to TRBJ2-7, with D possibly matching TRBD1 (6 bases). V lost 4 bases and J 2 bases, leaving 9 bases between the germline ends. This CDR3 is built from 12 residues. The germline V gene has CDR1 SQVTM and CDR2 ANQGSEA. The CDR3 DNA sequence: TGCAGCGTTGGAAGGACAGCCTACGAGCAGTACTTC. This translates into CSVGRTAYEQYF.